The rows below give T cell receptor beta chains drawn from one sample of a study of STAT3 mutations in large granular lymphocyte leukemia. The repertoire was sequenced with immunoSEQ multiplex PCR; TCRdb's copy has only in-frame clones and lacks some. This sample has 10,000 to 15,000 clones, with more than 75% found just once. Sequenced sample: peripheral blood mononuclear cells. These receptors came from a man aged 40-55 years with T-cell large granular lymphocyte leukemia. Some clones in this sample may be carry-over from other donors' samples. Each CDR3 is given with its conserved first and last residue. The D gene is left open where the match is weak. Only some rows state a clone size, as once, few, many or a class for expanded clones.

clone size: few
V gene: TRBV4-3
J gene: TRBJ1-3
CDR3 length: 14
D gene: -
CDR3 protein: CASSAGASGNTIYF
CDR3 DNA: TGCGCCAGCAGCGCGGGGGCGTCCGGAAACACCATATATTTT

clone size: -
V gene: TRBV5-1
J gene: TRBJ2-7
CDR3 length: 15
D gene: TRBD1
CDR3 protein: CASSLGTGDLYEQYF
CDR3 DNA: TGCGCCAGCAGCTTAGGGACAGGGGACCTATACGAGCAGTACTTC

clone size: -
V gene: TRBV28
J gene: TRBJ1-2
CDR3 length: 16
D gene: TRBD1
CDR3 protein: CASSFTTGALNYGYTF
CDR3 DNA: TGTGCCAGCAGTTTCACGACAGGGGCCCTTAACTATGGCTACACCTTC

clone size: -
V gene: TRBV13
J gene: TRBJ1-2
CDR3 length: 13
D gene: -
CDR3 protein: CASSWTANYGYTF
CDR3 DNA: TGTGCCAGCAGCTGGACAGCCAACTATGGCTACACCTTC

clone size: -
V gene: TRBV4-1
J gene: TRBJ1-4
CDR3 length: 15
D gene: TRBD1
CDR3 protein: CASSQEKGAGEKLFF
CDR3 DNA: TGCGCCAGCAGCCAAGAAAAGGGGGCGGGTGAAAAACTGTTTTTT

clone size: -
V gene: TRBV7-2
J gene: TRBJ1-2
CDR3 length: 15
D gene: -
CDR3 protein: CASSLDWTANYGYTF
CDR3 DNA: TGTGCCAGCAGCTTAGACTGGACCGCTAACTATGGCTACACCTTC

clone size: -
V gene: TRBV5-4
J gene: TRBJ1-1
CDR3 length: 13
D gene: -
CDR3 protein: CASSVDSNTEAFF
CDR3 DNA: TGTGCCAGCAGCGTTGACAGTAACACTGAAGCTTTCTTT

clone size: -
V gene: TRBV19
J gene: TRBJ1-2
CDR3 length: 15
D gene: -
CDR3 protein: CASSHAGGYGYGYTF
CDR3 DNA: TGTGCCAGTAGTCATGCCGGGGGGTATGGCTATGGCTACACCTTC

clone size: -
V gene: TRBV25-1
J gene: TRBJ1-3
CDR3 length: 14
D gene: TRBD1
CDR3 protein: CASSDGQGRNTIYF
CDR3 DNA: TGTGCCAGCAGTGACGGACAGGGGCGAAACACCATATATTTT

clone size: -
V gene: TRBV29-1
J gene: TRBJ2-7
CDR3 length: 14
D gene: TRBD1
CDR3 protein: CSVGKGTGGYEQYF
CDR3 DNA: TGCAGCGTTGGAAAGGGGACAGGGGGCTACGAGCAGTACTTC

clone size: -
V gene: TRBV15
J gene: TRBJ1-3
CDR3 length: 13
D gene: -
CDR3 protein: CATSGAFENTIYF
CDR3 DNA: TGTGCCACCAGCGGGGCTTTCGAAAACACCATATATTTT

clone size: once
V gene: TRBV10-3
J gene: TRBJ2-3
CDR3 length: 14
D gene: TRBD1
CDR3 protein: CAITGTGRTDTQYF
CDR3 DNA: TGTGCCATCACCGGGACAGGGAGGACAGATACGCAGTATTTT

clone size: -
V gene: TRBV2
J gene: TRBJ2-7
CDR3 length: 12
D gene: -
CDR3 protein: CANRKQGSEQYF
CDR3 DNA: TGTGCCAACCGAAAGCAGGGGAGCGAGCAGTACTTC

clone size: -
V gene: TRBV5-1
J gene: TRBJ1-5
CDR3 length: 13
D gene: -
CDR3 protein: CASSQDGDQPQHF
CDR3 DNA: TGCGCCAGCAGCCAGGACGGTGATCAGCCCCAGCATTTT